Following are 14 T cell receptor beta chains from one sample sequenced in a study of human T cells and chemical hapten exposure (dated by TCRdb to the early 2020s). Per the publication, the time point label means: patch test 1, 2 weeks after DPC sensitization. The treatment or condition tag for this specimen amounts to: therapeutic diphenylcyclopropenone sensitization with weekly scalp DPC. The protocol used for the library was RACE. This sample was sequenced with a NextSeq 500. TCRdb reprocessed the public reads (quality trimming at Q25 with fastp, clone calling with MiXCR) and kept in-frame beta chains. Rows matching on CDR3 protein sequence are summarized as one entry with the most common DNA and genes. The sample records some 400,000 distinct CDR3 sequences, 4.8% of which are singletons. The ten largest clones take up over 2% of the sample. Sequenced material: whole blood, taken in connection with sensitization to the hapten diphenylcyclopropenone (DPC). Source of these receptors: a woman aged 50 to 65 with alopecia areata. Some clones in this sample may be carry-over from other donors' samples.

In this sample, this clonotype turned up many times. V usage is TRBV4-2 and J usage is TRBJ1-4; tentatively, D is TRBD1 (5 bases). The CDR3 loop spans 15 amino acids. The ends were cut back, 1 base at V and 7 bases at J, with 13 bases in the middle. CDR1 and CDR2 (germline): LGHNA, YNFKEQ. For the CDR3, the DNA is TGTGCCAGCAGCCAAGTATATAGGGGTGGTGAAAAACTGTTTTTT. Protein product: CASSQVYRGGEKLFF.

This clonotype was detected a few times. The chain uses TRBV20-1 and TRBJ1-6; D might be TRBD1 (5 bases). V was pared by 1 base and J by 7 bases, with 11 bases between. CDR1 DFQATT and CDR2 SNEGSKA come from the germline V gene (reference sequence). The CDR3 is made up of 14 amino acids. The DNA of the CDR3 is TGCAGTGCTAGAGTTGGGGGTATAAATTCACCCCTCCACTTT. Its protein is CSARVGGINSPLHF.

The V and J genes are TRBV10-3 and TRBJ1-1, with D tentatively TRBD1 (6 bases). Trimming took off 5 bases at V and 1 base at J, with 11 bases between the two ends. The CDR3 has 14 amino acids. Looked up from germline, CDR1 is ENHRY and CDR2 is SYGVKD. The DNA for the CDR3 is TGTGCCATCAGTCTAACAGGGCCGAACACTGAAGCTTTCTTT. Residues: CAISLTGPNTEAFF.

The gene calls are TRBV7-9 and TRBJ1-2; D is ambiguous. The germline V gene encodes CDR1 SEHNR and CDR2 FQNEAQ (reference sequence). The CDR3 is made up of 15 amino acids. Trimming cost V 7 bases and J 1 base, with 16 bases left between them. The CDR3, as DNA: TGTGCCAGCATTACCTCTGGGGAGGATAACTATGGCTACACCTTC. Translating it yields CASITSGEDNYGYTF.

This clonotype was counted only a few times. CDR3 nucleotide sequence: TGTGCCAGCAGCTTAGGGACTAGCGGGGGGGTAGAGACCCAGTACTTC. Translating it yields CASSLGTSGGVETQYF. The chain links TRBV7-8 to TRBJ2-5, with 15 bases lining up with TRBD2. Germline CDR1 is SGHVS and CDR2 is FQNEAQ. J lost 4 bases, V lost 1 base, and 1 base had no gene match. The CDR3 runs to 16 residues.

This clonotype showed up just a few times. The CDR3 protein is CASSYSWLNEQFF. CDR3 nucleotides: TGTGCCAGCAGTTACTCGTGGCTCAATGAGCAGTTCTTC. This chain links TRBV6-5 with TRBJ2-1; D is unclear. Germline CDR1 is MNHEY and CDR2 is SVGAGI. The CDR3 sequence is 13 residues long. V lost 0 bases and J 6 bases, leaving 6 bases between the germline ends.

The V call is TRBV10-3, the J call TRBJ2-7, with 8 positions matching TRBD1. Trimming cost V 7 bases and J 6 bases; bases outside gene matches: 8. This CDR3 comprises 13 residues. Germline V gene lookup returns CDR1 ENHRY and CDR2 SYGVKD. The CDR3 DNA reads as TGTGCCATCAAGCCGGACAGGGTCGGCGAGCAGTACTTC. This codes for CAIKPDRVGEQYF.

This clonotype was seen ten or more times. The CDR3 is CSALAGGSTDTQYF. In nucleotides, the CDR3 is TGCAGTGCTTTAGCGGGAGGAAGCACAGATACGCAGTATTTT. The genes are TRBV20-1 and TRBJ2-3; 10 nucleotides match TRBD2. V lost 5 bases and J lost 0; bases outside the gene matches: 2. CDR3 length: 14 amino acids. Germline lookup yields CDR1 DFQATT and CDR2 SNEGSKA (reference sequence).

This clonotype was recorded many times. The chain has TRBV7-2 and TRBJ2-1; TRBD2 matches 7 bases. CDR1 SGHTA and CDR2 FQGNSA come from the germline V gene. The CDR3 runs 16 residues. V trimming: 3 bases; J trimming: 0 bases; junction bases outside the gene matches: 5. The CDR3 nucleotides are TGTGCCAGCAGCTTCCGTGGCGGGAGCTCCTACAATGAGCAGTTCTTC. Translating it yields CASSFRGGSSYNEQFF. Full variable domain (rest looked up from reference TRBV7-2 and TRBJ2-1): GAGVSQSPSNKVTEKGKDVELRCDPISGHTALYWYRQSLGQGLEFLIYFQGNSAPDKSGLPSDRFSAERTGGSVSTLTIQRTQQEDSAVYLCASSFRGGSSYNEQFFGPGTRLTVL.

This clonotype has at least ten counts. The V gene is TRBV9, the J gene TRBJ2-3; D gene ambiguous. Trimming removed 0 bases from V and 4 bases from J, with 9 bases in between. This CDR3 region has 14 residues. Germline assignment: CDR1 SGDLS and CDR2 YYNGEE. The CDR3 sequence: CASSVGSWADTQYF. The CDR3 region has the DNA TGTGCCAGCAGCGTAGGAAGTTGGGCAGATACGCAGTATTTT. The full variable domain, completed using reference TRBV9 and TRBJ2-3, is DSGVTQTPKHLITATGQRVTLRCSPRSGDLSVYWYQQSLDQGLQFLIQYYNGEERAKGNILERFSAQQFPDLHSELNLSSLELGDSALYFCASSVGSWADTQYFGPGTRLTVL.

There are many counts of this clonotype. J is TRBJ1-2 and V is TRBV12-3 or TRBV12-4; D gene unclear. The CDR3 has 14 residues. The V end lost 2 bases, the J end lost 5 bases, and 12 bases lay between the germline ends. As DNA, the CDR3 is TGTGCCAGCAGTTTACGCAGGCAAATATATGGCTACACCTTC. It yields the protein CASSLRRQIYGYTF.

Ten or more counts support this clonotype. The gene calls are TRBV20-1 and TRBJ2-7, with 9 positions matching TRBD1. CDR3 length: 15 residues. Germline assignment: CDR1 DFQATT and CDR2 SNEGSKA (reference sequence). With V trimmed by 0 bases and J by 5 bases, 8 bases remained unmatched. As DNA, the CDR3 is TGCAGTGCTAGAGATCGGGGGACAGGGTCTCACGAGCAGTACTTC. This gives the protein CSARDRGTGSHEQYF.

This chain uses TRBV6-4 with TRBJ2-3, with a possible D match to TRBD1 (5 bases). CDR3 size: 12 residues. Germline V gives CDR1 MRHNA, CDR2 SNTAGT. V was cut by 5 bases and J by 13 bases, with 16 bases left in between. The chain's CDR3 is CASSNSNPTEYF. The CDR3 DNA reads TGTGCCAGCAGTAATTCCAACCCGACAGAGTATTTT.

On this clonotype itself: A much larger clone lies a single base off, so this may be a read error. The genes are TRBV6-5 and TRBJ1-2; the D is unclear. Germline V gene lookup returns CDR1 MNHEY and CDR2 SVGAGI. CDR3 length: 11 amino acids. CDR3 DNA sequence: TGTACCAGCAGTTACGGGCGGGGCTACACCTTC. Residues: CTSSYGRGYTF.